This T cell receptor (beta chain) was profiled in a study of early T cells in non-severe SARS-CoV-2 infection. The overall study: Chains were not paired, and sequencing was done on bulk RNA from unsorted whole blood. General study results and limits: There was a bias toward anti-spike CD8 responses in VDJdb matching, which missed private and CD4 specificities.

This CDR3 is built from 15 residues. Germline values: CDR1 SGHVS, CDR2 FNYEAQ. The J segment lost 7 bases and the V segment lost 4 bases, leaving 5 bases of the junction unmatched. Points on this clonotype: Its antigen is not identified.

In TCRdb, the 5' RACE reads were re-called with MiXCR into one record per CDR3 protein. Here the sample spans tens of thousands of distinct CDR3 sequences, less than 8.5% being singletons. This chain connects TRBV7-6 to TRBJ2-1; 12 positions agree with TRBD2. The specimen sequenced was whole blood. The clonotype was recovered from an adult who was a healthcare worker with PCR-confirmed SARS-CoV-2 infection or an uninfected control (not recorded which). The CDR3 loop is CASSSLGTSGNEQFF. CDR3 sequence (DNA): TGTGCCAGCAGCTCCCTCGGGACTAGCGGGAATGAGCAGTTCTTC.